The source of this TCR beta chain is a study of blood T cell repertoires in COVID-19. Study background: Sources were T cells, B-cell-depleted T cells, or PBMCs; the material itself was cDNA or gDNA.

As originally analysed: Amplification of reference gene primers was used by the study to estimate nucleated cell counts. Produced via immunoSEQ multiplex PCR; TCRdb's table is partial and in-frame only. D and trimming come from the DNA, and the V and J calls and clone size come from that table. Of 65,000 to 75,000 clones listed, under 95% are singletons. The length of the CDR3 is 16 residues. The junction had 12 bases not matched to a gene; V was cut back by 4 bases and J by 8 bases. Germline V CDR1 and CDR2: SGHNT, YYREEE (reference sequence). The rearrangement uses TRBV5-4 and TRBJ2-1; TRBD1 matches 10 bases. Input material: peripheral blood. This receptor was obtained from a man aged 50 to 59 with acute or convalescent COVID-19. CDR3 sequence (DNA): TGTGCCAGCAGCACGACAGGGACAGGGGTAAGAGATGAGCAGTTCTTC. Protein sequence: CASSTTGTGVRDEQFF.